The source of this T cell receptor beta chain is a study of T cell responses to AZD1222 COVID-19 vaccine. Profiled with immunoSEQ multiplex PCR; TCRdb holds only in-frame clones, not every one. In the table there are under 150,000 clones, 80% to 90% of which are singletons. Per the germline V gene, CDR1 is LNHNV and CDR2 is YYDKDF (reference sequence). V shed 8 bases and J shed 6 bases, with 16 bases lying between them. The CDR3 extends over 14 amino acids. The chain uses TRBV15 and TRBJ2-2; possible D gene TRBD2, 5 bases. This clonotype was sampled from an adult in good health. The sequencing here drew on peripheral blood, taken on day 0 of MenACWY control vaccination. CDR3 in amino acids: CATQKGELPGELFF. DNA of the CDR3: TGTGCCACCCAAAAGGGAGAGTTACCCGGGGAGCTGTTTTTT.